This T cell receptor (beta chain) was identified during a study of cytomegalovirus exposure and HLA in healthy donors. The CDR3 contains 16 residues. Unmatched junction bases numbered 7, after V lost 1 base and J lost 4 bases. CDR1 and CDR2 from the germline V gene are SGHTA and FQGNSA. This clone showed up just a few times. The primer mix had 60 Vbeta and 13 Jbeta primers. Clones were sequenced by immunoSEQ multiplex PCR, and TCRdb holds only the in-frame ones, with some missing. The sample holds approximately 91,000 clones, 60% to 75% seen once. Sequencing was performed on PBMCs. The rearrangement links TRBV7-2 to TRBJ2-7; 10 bases agree with TRBD2. The clonotype comes from a female donor in good health and CMV-seronegative. The CDR3 protein is CASSLGGQRGGYEQYF. CDR3 coding DNA: TGTGCCAGCAGCTTAGGGGGGCAGCGGGGGGGGTACGAGCAGTACTTC.